The entry below describes one TCR beta chain. Repertoires were generated with immunoSEQ multiplex PCR, while TCRdb's copy carries only in-frame clones and drops some. The profile shows over 200,000 clones, around 79% of them singletons. This entry belongs to a study of control samples from healthy donors and cancer patients. Germline V gene data show CDR1 as DFQATT and CDR2 as SNEGSKA (reference sequence). Trimming took off 3 bases at V and 0 bases at J, with 9 bases between the two ends. The CDR3 extends over 14 amino acids. V and J are TRBV20-1 and TRBJ2-1, with D uncertain. The clonotype comes from a woman in her fifties or sixties with lung cancer. Sequencing was done on a sample of PBMCs. The DNA of the CDR3 is TGCAGTGCTAGTTTCGCGATCTCCTACAATGAGCAGTTCTTC. Protein: CSASFAISYNEQFF.